The 7 T cell receptor beta chains reported below all come from one sample, sequenced in a study of tumor and adjacent non-tumor tissue in lung cancer. Three rounds of nested PCR, following a modified ARM-PCR protocol, produced the TCRbeta library. TCRdb independently ran MiXCR on the multiplex PCR reads; one entry per CDR3 protein. The sample includes around 75,000 distinct CDR3 sequences, nearly 70% seen only once; the top ten take about a quarter. This sample's RNA came from whole unsorted tissue. This non-tumor lung sample came from over 3 cm beyond the tumor edge. The sequenced sample was distant non-tumor lung tissue. The receptors derive from a woman between 45 and 60 years old with non-small cell lung cancer.

This clonotype was recorded many times. The chain recombines TRBV6-2 or TRBV6-3 with TRBJ2-3, with no clear D. V was pared by 0 bases and J by 0 bases, with 1 base between. The germline V gene has CDR1 MNHEY and CDR2 SVGEGT. The length of the CDR3 is 13 residues. CDR3 protein: CASSYSSTDTQYF. CDR3 nucleotide sequence: TGTGCCAGCAGTTACTCAAGCACAGATACGCAGTATTTT.

On this clonotype itself: A much larger clone sits a single nucleotide away, making a read error possible. V is TRBV20-1 and J is TRBJ1-5; D may be TRBD1 (5 bases). The CDR3 consists of 16 residues. Trimming left V 1 base short and J 3 bases short, with 16 bases between. Germline CDR1 is DFQATT and CDR2 is SNEGSKA (reference sequence). This chain's CDR3 is CSARVGGEHNNQPQHF. The CDR3 DNA reads TGCAGTGCTAGAGTTGGGGGGGAACACAACAATCAGCCCCAGCATTTT.

This clonotype has a count of ten or more. One end of the junction fails to match germline, which may point to a read error. This CDR3 reads CASSLASTSGSLVF. DNA of the CDR3: TGTGCCAGCAGCTTGGCCTCGACTAGCGGGAGTCTGGTCTTC. The rearrangement joins TRBV5-4 to TRBJ2-1, with TRBD2 matching 12 bases. The length of the CDR3 is 14 residues. Germline CDR1 SGHNT, CDR2 YYREEE (reference sequence).

On this clonotype: This may stem from a read error, because a much larger clone lies one nucleotide away. The V and J genes are TRBV12-3 or TRBV12-4 and TRBJ2-5; D not resolved. CDR3 length: 13 amino acids. In DNA, the CDR3 is TGTGCCAGGAGTTTACGCGCTACCGAGACCCAGTACTTC. Its translation is CARSLRATETQYF.

This clonotype was seen many times. The chain joins TRBV20-1 to TRBJ2-1, with 15 nucleotides matching TRBD2. Germline V gives CDR1 DFQATT, CDR2 SNEGSKA (reference sequence). With 4 bases clipped from V and 6 bases from J, the junction kept 7 bases outside the gene matches. The CDR3 runs to 16 residues. CDR3 nucleotide sequence: TGCAGTGCTAATTCCCCGGGACTAGCGGGAGGCAATGAGCAGTTCTTC. Amino acids: CSANSPGLAGGNEQFF.

About this clonotype: The junction differs from germline at one of its ends, possibly a read error. The CDR3 loop reads CGVERAFPNYGYTF. Here the CDR3 DNA reads TGCGGCGTTGAACGGGCTTTCCCTAACTACGGCTACACCTTC. V usage is TRBV29-1 and J usage is TRBJ1-2; D not certain. CDR3 length: 14 amino acids. Germline-derived CDR1 and CDR2 are SQVTM and ANQGSEA.

Regarding this clonotype: A much larger clone lies one base from this, so it may be a read error. The J gene is TRBJ2-1, the V gene TRBV28, with 10 bases aligning to TRBD2. There are 13 residues in the CDR3. V shed 9 bases and J 9 bases; nucleotides not matched to a gene: 8. Germline assignment: CDR1 MDHEN and CDR2 SYDVKM. The CDR3 nucleotides are TGTGCCAGTCTAGCGGGGGCCCAGGGTGAGCAGTTCTTC. Its protein is CASLAGAQGEQFF.